This T cell receptor (beta chain) is from a study of control samples from healthy donors and cancer patients. Assay: immunoSEQ multiplex PCR; the TCRdb copy retains only in-frame clones and omits some. Of around 95,000 clones listed, around 81% were seen once; the top ten hold around a fifth. Germline loops: CDR1 MNHEY, CDR2 SVGAGI. J lost 7 bases, V lost 6 bases, and 5 bases had no gene match. The CDR3 is made up of 14 amino acids. Sample: blood. This sequence originates from a man aged 25 to 45 in good health. The J gene is TRBJ1-4, the V gene TRBV6-5; the match to TRBD1 covers 10 bases. This CDR3 reads CASSRQGASEKLFF. CDR3 coding DNA: TGTGCCAGCAGCCGACAGGGGGCGAGTGAAAAACTGTTTTTT.